The count of the clone carrying this T cell receptor beta chain is one. V lost 3 bases and J lost 4, with 14 bases in between. CDR3 length: 15 amino acids. CDR1 is MGHRA, CDR2 YSYEKL, per germline. This entry is derived from a study of blood T cell repertoires in COVID-19. Only in-frame clones appear in the TCRdb table, and some are missing; sequencing was by immunoSEQ multiplex PCR. The data hold more than 300,000 clones, with more than 75% observed a single time. Sequences were obtained from PBMCs or T cells enriched from blood (not recorded which). The chain recombines TRBV4-1 with TRBJ2-3; tentative D call: TRBD1 (6 bases). The receptor was isolated from a woman aged 18-29 years who had recovered from COVID-19. CDR3: CASSHFAGAADTQYF. The CDR3 bases are TGCGCCAGCAGCCATTTCGCAGGGGCAGCAGATACGCAGTATTTT.